A single sample gave rise to the 22 T cell receptor beta chains below, sequenced in a study of blood T cell repertoires in COVID-19. Libraries were prepared by immunoSEQ multiplex PCR; TCRdb keeps only in-frame clonotypes and omits some of them. Here the sample spans some 31,000 clones, approximately 81% being singletons. The specimen was peripheral blood. The receptors originated from a human donor with acute or convalescent COVID-19. The donor label of this sample is uncertain.

The V gene is TRBV5-5, the J gene TRBJ2-3; 12 bases are shared with TRBD2. This CDR3 has 16 residues. With V trimmed by 4 bases and J by 6 bases, 9 bases remained unmatched. Germline assignment: CDR1 SGHKS and CDR2 YYEKEE (reference sequence). The CDR3 nucleotides are TGTGCCAGCAGCCCCCTAGCGGGGGGGCCGGGGGATACGCAGTATTTT. This sequence encodes CASSPLAGGPGDTQYF.

The chain has TRBV7-9 and TRBJ2-3, with TRBD2 matching over 15 bases. The CDR3 totals 16 residues. Germline assignment: CDR1 SEHNR and CDR2 FQNEAQ (reference sequence). Losses at the gene ends were 5 bases for V and 5 bases for J; bases not matched to a gene: 5. In nucleotides, the CDR3 is TGTGCCAGCAGCACAACGGGACTAGCGGGAGGAGATACGCAGTATTTT. Translated, it gives CASSTTGLAGGDTQYF. Variable domain in full (rest from reference TRBV7-9 and TRBJ2-3): DTGVSQNPRHKITKRGQNVTFRCDPISEHNRLYWYRQTLGQGPEFLTYFQNEAQLEKSRLLSDRFSAERPKGSFSTLEIQRTEQGDSAMYLCASSTTGLAGGDTQYFGPGTRLTVL.

J is TRBJ1-1 and V is TRBV5-1, with TRBD1 as a possible D gene (5 bases). This CDR3 comprises 15 residues. Germline lookup yields CDR1 SGHRS and CDR2 YFSETQ. V lost 2 bases, J lost 3 bases, and 14 bases lay in between. The CDR3 protein is CASSLWGGKDTEAFF. DNA of the CDR3: TGCGCCAGCAGCTTATGGGGGGGTAAGGACACTGAAGCTTTCTTT.

The chain carries TRBV30 and TRBJ1-6; D is ambiguous. Germline V gives CDR1 GTSNPN, CDR2 SVGIG (reference sequence). Trimming removed 0 bases at V and 6 bases at J, with 9 bases between. The length of the CDR3 is 14 residues. DNA of the CDR3: TGTGCCTGGAGTGTCGGGGTTGGTAATTCACCCCTCCACTTT. Its protein is CAWSVGVGNSPLHF.

This clone was observed once. The chain has TRBV24-1 and TRBJ1-2; D uncertain. The CDR3 is 15 residues long. Germline values: CDR1 KGHDR, CDR2 SFDVKD. V was cut by 4 bases and J by 7 bases, with 18 bases left in between. The CDR3 protein is CATSDPGGYEGGYTF. The CDR3 DNA is TGTGCCACCAGTGACCCCGGTGGGTATGAGGGTGGCTACACCTTC.

The CDR3 here is CASSPGTSGSTADTQYF. CDR3 nucleotide sequence: TGTGCCAGCAGCCCCGGGACTAGCGGGAGCACGGCAGATACGCAGTATTTT. The chain carries TRBV2 and TRBJ2-3; TRBD2 aligns across 14 bases. Per the germline V gene, CDR1 is SNHLY and CDR2 is FYNNEI. The CDR3 spans 17 residues. Trimming took 6 bases from V and 4 from J; bases not matched to a gene: 9.

Written as DNA, the CDR3 is TGTGCCAGCAGCACAGGACAGGGGGCCGCATCACCCCTCCACTTT. It codes for CASSTGQGAASPLHF. The chain recombines TRBV7-2 with TRBJ1-6, with 11 bases lining up with TRBD1. This CDR3 has 15 residues. V was pared by 5 bases and J by 10 bases, with 7 bases of the junction left unmatched. Germline CDR1 reads SGHTA; CDR2 reads FQGNSA.

CDR3 residues: CASSLDRVNEQYF. As DNA, the CDR3 is TGTGCCAGCAGCTTAGATCGAGTGAACGAGCAGTACTTC. V usage is TRBV11-3 and J usage is TRBJ2-7; no clear D. This CDR3 contains 13 residues. V was cut by 0 bases and J by 5 bases, with 8 bases left in between. Germline-derived CDR1 and CDR2 are SGHNT and YENEEA.

This chain connects TRBV28 to TRBJ2-3, with 10 positions matching TRBD1. Germline lookup yields CDR1 MDHEN and CDR2 SYDVKM. The CDR3 totals 16 residues. The V segment lost 3 bases and the J segment 7 bases; nucleotides outside the gene matches: 10. This CDR3 is CASSLDAGTGVNTQYF. The CDR3 region has the DNA TGTGCCAGCAGTTTGGATGCCGGGACAGGGGTCAATACGCAGTATTTT.

The chain employs TRBV6-4 and TRBJ2-1; TRBD2 matches at 14 bases. Germline CDR1 and CDR2: MRHNA and SNTAGT. The ends lost 5 bases at V and 7 bases at J; junction bases unmatched: 16. The CDR3 contains 19 residues. The CDR3 region is CASSQLGTSGGHSRNEQFF. CDR3 DNA sequence: TGTGCCAGCAGTCAACTCGGGACTAGCGGGGGCCACAGTCGGAATGAGCAGTTCTTC.

The J gene is TRBJ1-4, the V gene TRBV19, with D possibly being TRBD1 (6 bases). In germline, CDR1 is LNHDA, CDR2 SQIVND (reference sequence). V lost 6 bases and J lost 4, with 15 bases in between. The CDR3 is 15 residues long. The CDR3 DNA follows: TGTGCCAGTAGGAGCACAGGGTTGGGTAATGAAAAACTGTTTTTT. This sequence encodes CASRSTGLGNEKLFF.

The V call is TRBV2, the J call TRBJ1-5; tentative D call: TRBD1 (6 bases). Germline CDR1 reads SNHLY; CDR2 reads FYNNEI. The CDR3 sequence is 16 residues long. The V and J ends lost 6 bases and 0 bases respectively, with 15 bases between them. The CDR3 nucleotides read TGTGCCAGCAGAGGCCCACAGGGCTATAGCAATCAGCCCCAGCATTTT. It encodes CASRGPQGYSNQPQHF.

The chain uses TRBV28 and TRBJ1-2; TRBD1 matches at 10 bases. Germline V lookup: CDR1 MDHEN, CDR2 SYDVKM. The CDR3 has 14 amino acids. The ends lost 3 bases at V and 9 bases at J; junction bases unmatched: 7. This CDR3 reads CASSFGTGVISYTF. In DNA form, the CDR3 reads TGTGCCAGCAGTTTCGGGACAGGGGTTATTAGCTACACCTTC.

There are a few counts of this clone. The chain combines TRBV9 with TRBJ2-5, with TRBD2 as a possible D gene (6 bases). CDR3 size: 14 residues. CDR1 and CDR2 (germline): SGDLS, YYNGEE. V gave up 0 bases and J gave up 5 bases, with 11 bases separating them. The CDR3 here is CASSVAGGKETQYF. In DNA, the CDR3 is TGTGCCAGCAGCGTAGCTGGGGGGAAGGAGACCCAGTACTTC. The whole variable domain, remainder taken from reference TRBV9 and TRBJ2-5, is DSGVTQTPKHLITATGQRVTLRCSPRSGDLSVYWYQQSLDQGLQFLIQYYNGEERAKGNILERFSAQQFPDLHSELNLSSLELGDSALYFCASSVAGGKETQYFGPGTRLLVL.

This sequence joins TRBV28 and TRBJ1-1, with 7 bases identical to TRBD1. The CDR3 loop spans 17 amino acids. V was clipped by 3 bases and J by 3 bases; unmatched bases: 13. CDR1 is MDHEN, CDR2 SYDVKM, per germline. The CDR3 region has the DNA TGTGCCAGCAGTTTTCCAACGACAGGGACAGTGGACACTGAAGCTTTCTTT. This codes for CASSFPTTGTVDTEAFF.

V gene TRBV28 combines with J gene TRBJ1-2, with D perhaps matching TRBD1 (6 bases). Germline lookup yields CDR1 MDHEN and CDR2 SYDVKM. The CDR3 contains 14 residues. The V gene lost 7 bases and the J gene lost 4 bases, with 16 bases spanning the gap. The CDR3 DNA follows: TGTGCCAGCACCTGGGACACCAGCCTCTATGGCTACACCTTC. Translated, it gives CASTWDTSLYGYTF.

This clone was detected once. The CDR3 sequence is CASSLDDRPSQETQYF. CDR3 coding DNA: TGCGCCAGCAGCTTGGACGACAGGCCGAGCCAAGAGACCCAGTACTTC. The chain uses TRBV5-1 and TRBJ2-5; D is perhaps TRBD1 (6 bases). V lost 0 bases and J 1 base, leaving 13 bases between the germline ends. CDR3 size: 16 residues. The V gene's germline CDR1 is SGHRS and CDR2 YFSETQ.

The chain's CDR3 is CASSDDLGAYIYEQYF. The CDR3 region has the DNA TGCGCCAGCAGCGACGATCTGGGGGCCTATATCTACGAGCAGTACTTC. The V gene is TRBV4-3, the J gene TRBJ2-7, with D possibly TRBD1 on 6 matching bases. The CDR3 spans 16 residues. CDR1 and CDR2 from the germline V gene are LGHNA and YSLEER. The germline V and J ends were trimmed by 5 bases and 3 bases, with 20 bases remaining between them.

The genes are TRBV6-6 and TRBJ2-7; D might be TRBD1 (6 bases). Germline CDR1 reads MNHNY; CDR2 reads SVGAGI (reference sequence). V was clipped by 8 bases and J by 3 bases, with 17 bases between them. The CDR3 is made up of 14 amino acids. CDR3 nucleotide sequence: TGTGCCAGCGCCGTAGGGACACCTATCTACGAGCAGTACTTC. Residues: CASAVGTPIYEQYF.

The chain employs TRBV2 and TRBJ1-5; maybe TRBD1 (5 bases). The V gene lost 4 bases and the J gene lost 1 base, with 14 bases spanning the gap. Germline CDR1 and CDR2: SNHLY and FYNNEI. The CDR3 has 16 amino acids. As DNA, the CDR3 is TGTGCCAGCAGTGTCGAAGGGGCCTGGAGCAATCAGCCCCAGCATTTT. Translated: CASSVEGAWSNQPQHF.

The chain employs TRBV7-2 and TRBJ2-1, with D hard to call. Germline V gives CDR1 SGHTA, CDR2 FQGNSA. This CDR3 has 13 residues. V was cut by 2 bases and J by 4 bases, with 6 bases left in between. The DNA for the CDR3 is TGTGCCAGCAGCTTATACAGTTACAATGAGCAGTTCTTC. Its protein product is CASSLYSYNEQFF.

V usage is TRBV20-1 and J usage is TRBJ2-7, with unresolved D. V lost 3 bases and J 7 bases, leaving 10 bases between the germline ends. Germline CDR1 DFQATT, CDR2 SNEGSKA (reference sequence). CDR3 length: 11 residues. CDR3 in amino acids: CSARRLSEQYF. For the CDR3, the DNA is TGCAGTGCTAGGCGGCTGTCAGAGCAGTACTTC.